The 18 T cell receptor beta chains listed next were all sequenced from one sample in a study of graft-versus-host responses after intestinal transplantation. The data were produced by immunoSEQ multiplex PCR, yet TCRdb's version contains in-frame clones alone and is incomplete. The data hold about 120,000 clones, with about 93% observed a single time. These receptors' targets are unknown. Sample: unstimulated CD4+ T cells sorted from spleen or lymph node cells, taken before intestinal transplant. These receptors were collected from a human donor who received an intestinal transplant.

The chain links TRBV18 to TRBJ1-5, with D possibly matching TRBD1 (5 bases). In germline, CDR1 is KGHSH, CDR2 LQKENI. The V end lost 3 bases, the J end lost 4 bases, and 10 bases lay between the germline ends. This CDR3 region has 14 residues. CDR3 sequence: CASSPGTVNQPQHF. In nucleotides, the CDR3 is TGTGCCAGCTCACCGGGGACGGTGAATCAGCCCCAGCATTTT.

DNA of the CDR3: TGTGCCAGCAGTCTCTCGGGACAGGACTACGAGCAGTACTTC. Its translation is CASSLSGQDYEQYF. J is TRBJ2-7 and V is TRBV27; 8 bases agree with TRBD1. Germline V CDR1 and CDR2: MNHEY, SMNVEV (reference sequence). J was trimmed by 3 bases and V by 5 bases; bases with no gene match: 6. The CDR3 extends over 14 amino acids.

The chain carries TRBV10-2 and TRBJ1-5; 8 nucleotides line up with TRBD1. The germline CDR1 and CDR2 sequences are WSHSY and SAAADI. The CDR3 loop spans 14 amino acids. The trim removed 4 bases at V and 6 bases at J, leaving 5 bases unmatched. The CDR3 nucleotides are TGCGCCAGCAGTGGTTCGGACAGGGTTCAGCCCCAGCATTTT. This translates into CASSGSDRVQPQHF.

J is TRBJ2-3 and V is TRBV7-8, with TRBD2 as a possible D gene (5 bases). Deletions cut 2 bases from V and 2 bases from J, with 20 bases between. The CDR3 runs to 18 residues. Germline assignment: CDR1 SGHVS and CDR2 FQNEAQ. CDR3 coding DNA: TGTGCCAGCAGCTTATTGTTCGGGAACAAGCGTAACACAGATACGCAGTATTTT. Translating gives CASSLLFGNKRNTDTQYF. Combining the CDR3 with reference TRBV7-8 and TRBJ2-3 gives the whole variable domain GAGVSQSPRYKVAKRGQDVALRCDPISGHVSLFWYQQALGQGPEFLTYFQNEAQLDKSGLPSDRFFAERPEGSVSTLKIQRTQQEDSAVYLCASSLLFGNKRNTDTQYFGPGTRLTVL.

This CDR3 is CASSLSGRYYEQFF. The CDR3 DNA reads as TGTGCCAGCAGTTTAAGCGGGAGGTACTATGAGCAGTTCTTC. This chain links TRBV27 with TRBJ2-1; TRBD2 agrees at 9 bases. This CDR3 region has 14 residues. Germline V lookup: CDR1 MNHEY, CDR2 SMNVEV (reference sequence). With 2 bases clipped from V and 8 bases from J, the junction kept 4 bases outside the gene matches.

V gene TRBV12-5 combines with J gene TRBJ2-3, with TRBD1 identical over 7 bases. Per germline, CDR1 LGHNT and CDR2 FRNRAP. This CDR3 is built from 16 residues. The ends lost 4 bases at V and 3 bases at J; junction bases unmatched: 10. CDR3 sequence (DNA): TGTGCTAGTGGTTCTGGACAGGCCCTCTCGACAGATACGCAGTATTTT. Translated: CASGSGQALSTDTQYF.

In nucleotides, the CDR3 is TGTGCCACCAGCGGGACAGCGACCTATGGCTACACCTTC. Amino acid sequence: CATSGTATYGYTF. This chain joins TRBV15 and TRBJ1-2; 7 bases fit TRBD1. V was pared by 5 bases and J by 4 bases, with 4 bases of the junction left unmatched. This CDR3 comprises 13 residues. The germline V gene encodes CDR1 LNHNV and CDR2 YYDKDF (reference sequence).

V usage is TRBV7-9 and J usage is TRBJ2-3; 13 bases are a match to TRBD2. This CDR3 spans 16 amino acids. V shed 4 bases, J shed 5 bases, and the junction held 6 bases outside the gene matches. Looked up from germline, CDR1 is SEHNR and CDR2 is FQNEAQ (reference sequence). The CDR3 DNA is TGTGCCAGCAGCTCACCCGGGACTAGCGGGATAGATACGCAGTATTTT. This encodes CASSSPGTSGIDTQYF.

The chain employs TRBV4-1 and TRBJ2-1; 9 bases are shared with TRBD2. J gave up 0 bases and V 1 base, and 7 bases lay outside the gene matches. Germline loops: CDR1 MGHRA, CDR2 YSYEKL. CDR3 length equals 18 residues. In nucleotides, the CDR3 is TGCGCCAGCAGCCAAGTTACTCCTAGCGGGAACTCCTACAATGAGCAGTTCTTC. Translation: CASSQVTPSGNSYNEQFF.

V gene TRBV7-2 combines with J gene TRBJ2-2; no clear D. CDR3 length: 12 amino acids. Germline loops: CDR1 SGHTA, CDR2 FQGNSA. Trimming removed 5 bases from V and 6 bases from J, with 7 bases in between. The CDR3 sequence: CASSPLSGELFF. CDR3 DNA sequence: TGTGCCAGCAGCCCTTTATCCGGGGAGCTGTTTTTT.

The CDR3 spells CASSTQGIDSYEQYF. The CDR3 coding sequence is TGTGCCAGCAGTACCCAGGGGATTGACTCCTACGAGCAGTACTTC. The J gene is TRBJ2-7, the V gene TRBV2; possibly TRBD1 for D (6 bases). Germline V gives CDR1 SNHLY, CDR2 FYNNEI. V was cut by 5 bases and J by 0 bases, with 14 bases left in between. The CDR3 has 15 residues.

The V gene is TRBV7-8, the J gene TRBJ2-5; D ambiguous. The germline V gene encodes CDR1 SGHVS and CDR2 FQNEAQ. This CDR3 has 12 residues. V gave up 2 bases and J gave up 5 bases, with 6 bases separating them. This CDR3 is CASSLYGETQYF. The CDR3 DNA reads as TGTGCCAGCAGCTTATATGGGGAGACCCAGTACTTC. The full variable domain, with the rest looked up from reference TRBV7-8 and TRBJ2-5, is GAGVSQSPRYKVAKRGQDVALRCDPISGHVSLFWYQQALGQGPEFLTYFQNEAQLDKSGLPSDRFFAERPEGSVSTLKIQRTQQEDSAVYLCASSLYGETQYFGPGTRLLVL.

The V gene is TRBV7-2, the J gene TRBJ2-7; 9 bases map to TRBD2. This CDR3 is 15 amino acids long. From germline, CDR1 is SGHTA and CDR2 FQGNSA. The trim removed 2 bases at V and 3 bases at J, leaving 5 bases unmatched. For the CDR3, the DNA is TGTGCCAGCAGCTTATCGAGCGGGGGGATCTACGAGCAGTACTTC. This gives the protein CASSLSSGGIYEQYF.

This clone was recorded once. The rearrangement uses TRBV6-5 and TRBJ1-4; D is uncertain. Trimming removed 2 bases at V and 5 bases at J, with 9 bases between. Germline V gene sequence: CDR1 MNHEY, CDR2 SVGAGI. The CDR3 runs 14 residues. DNA for the CDR3: TGTGCCAGCAGTTACGAATCCCTGAATGAAAAACTGTTTTTT. Encoded protein: CASSYESLNEKLFF.

The chain joins TRBV7-3 to TRBJ2-6; D is possibly TRBD2 (6 bases). V was clipped by 4 bases and J by 2 bases, with 6 bases between them. The CDR3 is 14 residues long. CDR1 is SGHTA and CDR2 is FQGTGA in the germline V gene. The chain's CDR3 is CASSSGAGANVLTF. CDR3 coding DNA: TGTGCCAGCAGCTCGGGGGCTGGGGCCAACGTCCTGACTTTC.

V gene TRBV19 combines with J gene TRBJ2-7, with 8 bases lining up with TRBD2. Germline CDR1 LNHDA, CDR2 SQIVND (reference sequence). The CDR3 covers 15 residues. J was trimmed by 1 base and V by 5 bases; bases with no gene match: 7. In DNA, the CDR3 is TGTGCCAGTAGTGCGGGGACTAGACATTCCTACGAGCAGTACTTC. It is translated as CASSAGTRHSYEQYF.

This clone was detected once. The V gene is TRBV5-8, the J gene TRBJ2-7, with TRBD2 identical over 7 bases. Unmatched junction bases numbered 7, after V lost 1 base and J lost 0 bases. The CDR3 spans 16 residues. Germline V gene data show CDR1 as SGHTS and CDR2 as YDEGEE. For the CDR3, the DNA is TGTGCCAGCAGCTTGTGGAGCGGGGCTATCTCCTACGAGCAGTACTTC. Its protein is CASSLWSGAISYEQYF. The variable domain in full, completed from reference TRBV5-8 and TRBJ2-7, reads EAGVTQSPTHLIKTRGQQATLRCSPISGHTSVYWYQQALGLGLQFLLWYDEGEERNRGNFPPRFSGRQFPNYSSELNVNALELEDSALYLCASSLWSGAISYEQYFGPGTRLTVT.

This chain connects TRBV5-7 to TRBJ1-1; no reliable D call. TRBV5-7 is an open reading frame whose function is uncertain. This CDR3 has 14 amino acids. V was pared by 2 bases and J by 1 base, with 9 bases between. In DNA form, the CDR3 reads TGTGCCAGCAGCTTCGGACGGCCGAACACTGAAGCTTTCTTT. It codes for CASSFGRPNTEAFF.